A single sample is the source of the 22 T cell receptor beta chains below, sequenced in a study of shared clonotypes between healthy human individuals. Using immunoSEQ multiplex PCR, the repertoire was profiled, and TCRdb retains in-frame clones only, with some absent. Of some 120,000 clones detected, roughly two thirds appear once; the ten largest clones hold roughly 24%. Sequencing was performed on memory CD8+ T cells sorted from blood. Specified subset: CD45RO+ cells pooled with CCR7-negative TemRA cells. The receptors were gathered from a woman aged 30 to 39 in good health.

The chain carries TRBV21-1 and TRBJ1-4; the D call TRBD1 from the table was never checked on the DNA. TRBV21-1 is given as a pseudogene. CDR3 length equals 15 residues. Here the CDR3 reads CASSARQATNEKLFF. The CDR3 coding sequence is TGTGCCAGCAGCGCCCGACAGGCAACTAATGAAAAACTGTTTTTT.

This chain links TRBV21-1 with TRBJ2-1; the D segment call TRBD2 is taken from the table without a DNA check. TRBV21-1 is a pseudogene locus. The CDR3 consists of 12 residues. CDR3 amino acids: CASSKTYRLKFF. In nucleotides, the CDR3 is TGTGCCAGCAGCAAAACTTATCGCCTAAAGTTCTTC.

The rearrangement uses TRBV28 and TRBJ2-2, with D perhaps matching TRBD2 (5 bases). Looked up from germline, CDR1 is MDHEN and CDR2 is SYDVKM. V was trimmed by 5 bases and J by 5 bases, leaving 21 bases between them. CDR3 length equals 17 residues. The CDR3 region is CASSQEYWRRGTGELFF. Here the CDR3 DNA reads TGTGCCAGCAGTCAAGAATATTGGCGGAGAGGGACCGGGGAGCTGTTTTTT.

This chain's CDR3 is CASSELTGGGTDTQYF. The CDR3 nucleotides read TGTGCCAGCAGTGAACTGACAGGGGGTGGCACAGATACGCAGTATTTT. This chain joins TRBV6-4 and TRBJ2-3; 9 bases align to TRBD1. Germline V gives CDR1 MRHNA, CDR2 SNTAGT. There are 16 residues in the CDR3. V lost 3 bases to trimming and J lost 1 base; unmatched junction nucleotides: 5.

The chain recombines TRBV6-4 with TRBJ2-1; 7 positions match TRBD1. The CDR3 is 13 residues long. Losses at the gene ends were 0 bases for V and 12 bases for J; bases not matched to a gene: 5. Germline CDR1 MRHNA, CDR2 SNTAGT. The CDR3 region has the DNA TGTGCCAGCAGTGACTCGAACTGGGACAGGCAGTTCTTC. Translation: CASSDSNWDRQFF.

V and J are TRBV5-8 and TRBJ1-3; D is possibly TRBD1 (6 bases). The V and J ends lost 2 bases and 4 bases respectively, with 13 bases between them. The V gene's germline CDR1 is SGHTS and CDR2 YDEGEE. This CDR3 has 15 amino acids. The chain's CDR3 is CASSLSGAQGNTIYF. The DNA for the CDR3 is TGTGCCAGCAGCTTATCAGGGGCGCAGGGAAACACCATATATTTT.

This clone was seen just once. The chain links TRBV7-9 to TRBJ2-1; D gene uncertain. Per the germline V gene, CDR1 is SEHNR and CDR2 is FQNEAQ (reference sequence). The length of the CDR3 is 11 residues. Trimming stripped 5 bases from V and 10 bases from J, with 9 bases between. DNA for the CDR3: TGTGCCAGCAGCCCCGGCAGGGAGCAGTTCTTC. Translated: CASSPGREQFF.

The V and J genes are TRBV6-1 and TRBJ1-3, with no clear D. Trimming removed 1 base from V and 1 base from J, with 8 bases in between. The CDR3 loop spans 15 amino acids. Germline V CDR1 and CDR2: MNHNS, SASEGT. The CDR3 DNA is TGTGCCAGCAGTGAAGTGGCCGGTTCTGGAAACACCATATATTTT. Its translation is CASSEVAGSGNTIYF.

The CDR3 spells CSVGDVDGYTF. CDR3 nucleotide sequence: TGCAGCGTAGGGGACGTTGATGGCTACACCTTC. The rearrangement links TRBV29-1 to TRBJ1-2; D might be TRBD1 (5 bases). CDR1 is SQVTM, CDR2 ANQGSEA, per germline. Trimming stripped 6 bases from V and 6 bases from J, with 11 bases between. The CDR3 is 11 amino acids.

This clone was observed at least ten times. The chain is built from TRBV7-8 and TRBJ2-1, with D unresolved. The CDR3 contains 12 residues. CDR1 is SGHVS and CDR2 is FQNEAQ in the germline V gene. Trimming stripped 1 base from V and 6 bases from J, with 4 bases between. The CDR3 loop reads CASSLDGNEQFF. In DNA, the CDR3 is TGTGCCAGCAGCTTAGATGGCAATGAGCAGTTCTTC.

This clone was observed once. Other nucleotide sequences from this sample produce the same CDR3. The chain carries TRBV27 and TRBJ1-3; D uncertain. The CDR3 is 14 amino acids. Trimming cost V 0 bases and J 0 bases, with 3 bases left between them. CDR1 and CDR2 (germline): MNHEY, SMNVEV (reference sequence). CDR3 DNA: TGTGCCAGCAGTTTATCTGGCTCTGGAAACACCATATATTTT. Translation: CASSLSGSGNTIYF.

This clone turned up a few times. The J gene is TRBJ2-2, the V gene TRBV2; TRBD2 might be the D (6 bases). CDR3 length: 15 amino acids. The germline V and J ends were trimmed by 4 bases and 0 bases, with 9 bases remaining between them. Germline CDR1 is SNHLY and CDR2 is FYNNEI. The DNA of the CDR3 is TGTGCCAGCAGTGGGGACTTTTCGAACACCGGGGAGCTGTTTTTT. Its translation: CASSGDFSNTGELFF.

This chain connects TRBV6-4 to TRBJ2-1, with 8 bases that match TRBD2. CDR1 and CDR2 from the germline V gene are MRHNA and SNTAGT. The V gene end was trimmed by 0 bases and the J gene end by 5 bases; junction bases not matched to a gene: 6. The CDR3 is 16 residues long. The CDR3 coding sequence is TGTGCCAGCAGTGACTCGAGCGGGAGTGGGCACAATGAGCAGTTCTTC. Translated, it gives CASSDSSGSGHNEQFF.

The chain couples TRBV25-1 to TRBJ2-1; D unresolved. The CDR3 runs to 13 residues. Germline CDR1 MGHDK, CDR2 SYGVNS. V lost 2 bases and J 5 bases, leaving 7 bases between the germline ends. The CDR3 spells CASSENSNNEQFF. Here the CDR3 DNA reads TGTGCCAGCAGTGAAAACAGCAACAATGAGCAGTTCTTC.

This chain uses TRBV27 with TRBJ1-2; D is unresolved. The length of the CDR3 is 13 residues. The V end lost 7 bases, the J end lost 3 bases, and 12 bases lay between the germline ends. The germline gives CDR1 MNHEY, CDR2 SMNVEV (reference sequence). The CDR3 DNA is TGTGCCAGCAAGGTAAGGTCCTACTATGGCTACACCTTC. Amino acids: CASKVRSYYGYTF.

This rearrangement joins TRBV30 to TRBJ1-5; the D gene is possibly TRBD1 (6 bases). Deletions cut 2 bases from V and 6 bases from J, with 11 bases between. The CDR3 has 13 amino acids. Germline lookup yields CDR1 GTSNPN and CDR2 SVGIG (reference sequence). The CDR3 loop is CAWSTEGVQPQHF. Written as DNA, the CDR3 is TGTGCCTGGAGTACCGAGGGGGTTCAGCCCCAGCATTTT.

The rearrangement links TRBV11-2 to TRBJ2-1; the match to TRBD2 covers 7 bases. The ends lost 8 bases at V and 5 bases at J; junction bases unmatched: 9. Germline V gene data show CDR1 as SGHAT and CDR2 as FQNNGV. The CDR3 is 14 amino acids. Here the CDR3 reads CASSGGSFHNEQFF. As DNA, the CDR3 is TGTGCCAGCTCGGGCGGGAGTTTCCACAATGAGCAGTTCTTC. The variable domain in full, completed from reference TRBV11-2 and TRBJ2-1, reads EAGVAQSPRYKIIEKRQSVAFWCNPISGHATLYWYQQILGQGPKLLIQFQNNGVVDDSQLPKDRFSAERLKGVDSTLKIQPAKLEDSAVYLCASSGGSFHNEQFFGPGTRLTVL.

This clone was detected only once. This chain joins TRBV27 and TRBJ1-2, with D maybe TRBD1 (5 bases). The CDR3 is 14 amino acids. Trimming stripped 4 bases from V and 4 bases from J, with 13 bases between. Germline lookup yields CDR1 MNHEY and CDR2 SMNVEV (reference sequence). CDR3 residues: CASSYGNRLYGYTF. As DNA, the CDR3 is TGTGCCAGCAGTTATGGGAACAGGCTCTATGGCTACACCTTC.

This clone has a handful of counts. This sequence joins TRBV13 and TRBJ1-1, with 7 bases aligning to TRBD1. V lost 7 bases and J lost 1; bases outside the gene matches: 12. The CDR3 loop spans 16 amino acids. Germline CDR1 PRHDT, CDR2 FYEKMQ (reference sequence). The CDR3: CASTWGWGQTNTEAFF. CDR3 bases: TGTGCCAGCACCTGGGGATGGGGACAGACGAACACTGAAGCTTTCTTT.

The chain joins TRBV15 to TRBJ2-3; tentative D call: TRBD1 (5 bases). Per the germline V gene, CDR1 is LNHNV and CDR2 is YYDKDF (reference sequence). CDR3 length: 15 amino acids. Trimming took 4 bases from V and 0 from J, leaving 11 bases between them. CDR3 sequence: CATSTTVDSTDTQYF. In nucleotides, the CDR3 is TGTGCCACCAGCACGACAGTTGATAGCACAGATACGCAGTATTTT.

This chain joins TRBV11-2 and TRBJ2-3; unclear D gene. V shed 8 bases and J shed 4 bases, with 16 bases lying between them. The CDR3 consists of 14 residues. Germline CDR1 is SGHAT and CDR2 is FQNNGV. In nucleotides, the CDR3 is TGTGCCAGCTCCTCGCGGCTGAGATCAGATACGCAGTATTTT. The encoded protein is CASSSRLRSDTQYF.

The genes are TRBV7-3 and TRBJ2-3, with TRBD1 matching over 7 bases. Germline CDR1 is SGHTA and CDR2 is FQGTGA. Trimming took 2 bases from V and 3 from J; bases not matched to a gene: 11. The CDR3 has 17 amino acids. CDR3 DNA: TGTGCCAGCAGCTTAGGTTCAGGGGGTGCCCCAACAGATACGCAGTATTTT. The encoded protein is CASSLGSGGAPTDTQYF.